The T cell receptor beta chain under discussion was sequenced for a study of blood T cell repertoires in COVID-19. Study details: In each case, the material was cDNA or gDNA derived from T cells, B-cell-depleted T cells, or PBMCs.

CDR3 length: 11 amino acids. Germline CDR1 reads DFQATT; CDR2 reads SNEGSKA (reference sequence). V lost 4 bases and J 8 bases, leaving 11 bases between the germline ends. Enrolled through a virtual design, the participants were between 18 and 89 years of age and came from 24 US areas. Recovered participants had two consecutive negative NP/OP PCR tests, healthcare professional clearance, or symptom resolution. Study processing details: Amplified reference gene primers provided the basis for estimating nucleated cell counts. Sequencing used immunoSEQ multiplex PCR; TCRdb keeps in-frame clones, though not all of them. The V and J calls and the clone size are those of that table, but D and trimming were determined from the DNA. This sample has 250,000 or so clones, with around nine tenths found just once.

The chain couples TRBV20-1 to TRBJ1-1; D perhaps matches TRBD1 (6 bases). Sequencing was done on a sample of PBMCs or T cells enriched from blood (not recorded which). This TCR was sampled from a woman between 18 and 29 years old who had recovered from COVID-19. The chain's CDR3 is CSAIHRVEAFF. CDR3 nucleotide sequence: TGCAGTGCTATTCACAGGGTAGAAGCTTTCTTT.